This entry features one TCR beta chain sequence. Its antigen is unknown. No quality values exist for individual bases; no much larger clone is one base distant. The data are from a study of cytomegalovirus exposure and HLA in healthy donors (dated by TCRdb to 2015 to 2018). Describing the broader study: A later analysis indicated that the roughly 120 validation repertoires were generated on the platform also employed for the approximately 670 repertoires of the first cohort. The study aimed to test whether cataloging public T cell receptors could reveal signatures of past pathogen exposure. In addition to the first cohort of 666 subjects, a separate validation cohort of approximately 130 different subjects was used. To predict cytomegalovirus infection status, the study combined high-throughput TCR immunosequencing, statistical association of individual TCRs with disease status, and machine learning. The research as a whole found: Across donors, most TCR sequences were observed very rarely, whereas some public TCRs were present in many individuals. The authors suggested that the approach could potentially be generalized to other disease states and immunological phenotypes. In both the original and validation cohorts, the classifier was reported to diagnose cytomegalovirus status with high specificity and sensitivity. Subsequent analysis determined that TCRs grouped into clusters in the first cohort also showed a tendency toward co-occurrence across the roughly 110 validation repertoires, and 85% to 95% of cluster scores exceeded 0. A total of fewer than 200 TCR beta chains were listed by the study as associated with cytomegalovirus. The validation cohort had no HLA typing available for a later analysis, so co-occurrence within that cohort was assessed over all 120 or so repertoires. Three of the identified cytomegalovirus-associated TCR beta chains were confirmed in vitro to be specific for cytomegalovirus antigens.

The method was the immunoSEQ multiplex PCR assay. The original methods were these. A statistical classification framework was developed to diagnose cytomegalovirus status using the catalog of TCR beta chain sequences. TCRdb took this table from immuneACCESS and kept in-frame rearrangements with V and J called. Such tables lack part of the clones; where checked against another copy, unresolved V genes explain under half of the gap, and the rest is unexplained. That table supplies the V and J calls and clone size; D and trimming were determined from the DNA. In all, the sample holds 120,000 or so clones, and about nine tenths of those were seen once. The ten biggest clones cover nearly 4.5% of the sample. CDR3 length: 15 amino acids, cysteine to phenylalanine. CDR3 DNA only is kept here, 45 bases in frame from base 1. V loses 0 bases of germline sequence and J loses 1 base, and the interval between the two ends is 8 bases. CDR1 is given as SGHRS and CDR2 as YFSETQ, both from the germline V gene.

The donors belonged to the validation cohort of about 130 subjects, which was separate from the approximately 700-subject first cohort. This receptor was obtained from a man younger than 30 in good health and CMV-seropositive. This chain is built from TRBV5-1 and TRBJ1-3, with the D gene not confidently named. Specimen: PBMCs. The CDR3 in this case is CASSLARGSGNTIYF. The DNA reads as follows: TGCGCCAGCAGCTTGGCCCGCGGTTCTGGAAACACCATATATTTT. With the rest looked up from the reference TRBV5-1 and TRBJ1-3 genes rather than sequenced, the full variable domain is KAGVTQTPRYLIKTRGQQVTLSCSPISGHRSVSWYQQTPGQGLQFLFEYFSETQRNKGNFPGRFSGRQFSNSRSEMNVSTLELGDSALYLCASSLARGSGNTIYFGEGSWLTVV.